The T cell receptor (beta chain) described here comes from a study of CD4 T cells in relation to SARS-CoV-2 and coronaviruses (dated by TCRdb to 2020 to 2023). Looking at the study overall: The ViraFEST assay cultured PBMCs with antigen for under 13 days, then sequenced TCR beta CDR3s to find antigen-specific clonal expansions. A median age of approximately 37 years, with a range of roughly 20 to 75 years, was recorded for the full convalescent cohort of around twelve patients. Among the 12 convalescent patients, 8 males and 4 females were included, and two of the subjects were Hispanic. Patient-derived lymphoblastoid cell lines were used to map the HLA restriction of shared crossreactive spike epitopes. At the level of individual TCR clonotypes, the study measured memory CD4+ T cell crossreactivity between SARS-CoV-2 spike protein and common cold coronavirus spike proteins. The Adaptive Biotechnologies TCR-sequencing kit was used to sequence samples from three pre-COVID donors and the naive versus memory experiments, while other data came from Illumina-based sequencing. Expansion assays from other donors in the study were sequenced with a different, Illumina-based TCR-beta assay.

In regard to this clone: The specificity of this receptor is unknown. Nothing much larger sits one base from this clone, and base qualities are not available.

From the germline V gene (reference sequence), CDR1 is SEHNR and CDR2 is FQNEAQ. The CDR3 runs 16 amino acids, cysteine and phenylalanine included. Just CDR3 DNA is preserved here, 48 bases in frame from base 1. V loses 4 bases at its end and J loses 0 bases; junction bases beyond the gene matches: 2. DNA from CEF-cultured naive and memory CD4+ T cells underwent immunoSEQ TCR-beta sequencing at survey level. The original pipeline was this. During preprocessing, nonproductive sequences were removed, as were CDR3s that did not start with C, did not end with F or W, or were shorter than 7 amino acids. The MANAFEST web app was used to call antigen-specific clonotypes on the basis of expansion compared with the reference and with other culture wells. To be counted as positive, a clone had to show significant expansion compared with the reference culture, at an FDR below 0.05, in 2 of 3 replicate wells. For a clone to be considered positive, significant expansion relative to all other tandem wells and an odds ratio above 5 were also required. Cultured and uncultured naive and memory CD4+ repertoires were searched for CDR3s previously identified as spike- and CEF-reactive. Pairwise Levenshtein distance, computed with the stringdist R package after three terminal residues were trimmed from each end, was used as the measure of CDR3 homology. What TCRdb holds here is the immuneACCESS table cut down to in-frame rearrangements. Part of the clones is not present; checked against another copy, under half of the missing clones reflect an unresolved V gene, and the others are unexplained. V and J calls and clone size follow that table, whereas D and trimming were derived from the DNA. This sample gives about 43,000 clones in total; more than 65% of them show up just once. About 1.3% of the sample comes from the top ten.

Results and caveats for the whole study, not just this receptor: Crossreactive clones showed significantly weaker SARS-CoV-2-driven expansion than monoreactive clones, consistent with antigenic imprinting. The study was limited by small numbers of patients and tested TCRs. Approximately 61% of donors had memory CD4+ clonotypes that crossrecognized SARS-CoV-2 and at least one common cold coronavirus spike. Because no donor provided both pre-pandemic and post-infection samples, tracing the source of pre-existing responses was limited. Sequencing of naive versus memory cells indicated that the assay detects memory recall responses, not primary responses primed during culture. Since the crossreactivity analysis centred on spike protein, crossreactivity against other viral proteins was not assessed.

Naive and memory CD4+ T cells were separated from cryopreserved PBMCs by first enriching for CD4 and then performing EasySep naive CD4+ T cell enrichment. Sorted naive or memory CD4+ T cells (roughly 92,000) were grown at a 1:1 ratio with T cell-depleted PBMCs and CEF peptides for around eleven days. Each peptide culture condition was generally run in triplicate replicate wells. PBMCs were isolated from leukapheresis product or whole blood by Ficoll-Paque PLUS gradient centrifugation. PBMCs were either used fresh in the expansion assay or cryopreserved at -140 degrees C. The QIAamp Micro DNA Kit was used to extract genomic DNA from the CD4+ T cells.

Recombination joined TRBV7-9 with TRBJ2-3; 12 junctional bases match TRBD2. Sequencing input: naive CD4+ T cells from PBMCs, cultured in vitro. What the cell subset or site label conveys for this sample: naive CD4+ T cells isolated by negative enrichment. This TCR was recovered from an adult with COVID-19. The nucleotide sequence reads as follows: TGTGCCAGCAGCTACGGGACTAGCGGGAGCACAGATACGCAGTATTTT. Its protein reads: CASSYGTSGSTDTQYF.